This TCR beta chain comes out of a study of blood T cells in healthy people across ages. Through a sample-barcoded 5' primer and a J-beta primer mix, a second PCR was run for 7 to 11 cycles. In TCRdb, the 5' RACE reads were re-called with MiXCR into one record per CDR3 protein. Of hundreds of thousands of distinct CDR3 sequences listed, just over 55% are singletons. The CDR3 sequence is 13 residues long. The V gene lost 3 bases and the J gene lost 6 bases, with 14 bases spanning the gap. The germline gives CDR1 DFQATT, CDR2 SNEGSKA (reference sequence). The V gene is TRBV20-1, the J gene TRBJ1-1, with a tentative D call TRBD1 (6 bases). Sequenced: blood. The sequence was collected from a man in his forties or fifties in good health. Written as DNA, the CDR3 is TGCAGTGCTAGTCTACCAGGGGTCCCTGAAGCTTTCTTT. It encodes CSASLPGVPEAFF.